This T cell receptor beta chain was identified in a study of identical twins. TCRdb reanalysed the 5' RACE reads using MiXCR and keeps one entry per CDR3 protein. The table shows 500,000 or so distinct CDR3 sequences, with less than 25% occurring only once. The same data also went into a second study, on T cells expressing NK-cell markers. That source reports: It was sorted CD3+CD56-NKG2C+, CD3+CD56+NKG2C- and CD3+CD56+NKG2C+ T cells that provided the TCR beta repertoires. Sequencing covered eight donors, seven HCMV-seropositive and one seronegative.

Sample: CD4+ T cells sorted from blood. The TCR comes from a woman aged 18-35 years in good health.

The CDR3 region has the DNA TGTGCCAGCAGTTACTTGGGACTCGACAACTACGAGCAGTACTTC. This sequence encodes CASSYLGLDNYEQYF. The rearrangement joins TRBV6-2 or TRBV6-3 to TRBJ2-7; perhaps TRBD2 as D (6 bases). CDR1 is MNHEY and CDR2 is SVGEGT in the germline V gene. This CDR3 has 15 amino acids. The V end was cut by 1 base, the J end by 3 bases, with 13 bases between.